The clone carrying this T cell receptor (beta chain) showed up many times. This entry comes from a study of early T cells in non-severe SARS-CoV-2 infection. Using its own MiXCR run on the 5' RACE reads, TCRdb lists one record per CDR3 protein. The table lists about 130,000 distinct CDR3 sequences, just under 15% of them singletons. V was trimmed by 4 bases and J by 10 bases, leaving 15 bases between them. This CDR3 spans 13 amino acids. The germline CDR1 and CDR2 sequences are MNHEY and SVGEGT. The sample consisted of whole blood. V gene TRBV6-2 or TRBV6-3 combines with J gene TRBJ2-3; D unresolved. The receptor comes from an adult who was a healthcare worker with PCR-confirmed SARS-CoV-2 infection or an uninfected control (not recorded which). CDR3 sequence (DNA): TGTGCCAGCAGTTCCGCGGCAGTAAGGGCGCAGTATTTT. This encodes CASSSAAVRAQYF.